This is a list of T cell receptor beta chains from one sample in a study of early T cells in non-severe SARS-CoV-2 infection. A single record per CDR3 protein comes from TCRdb applying MiXCR to the 5' RACE reads. The table has 70,000 to 75,000 distinct CDR3 sequences, approximately 15% seen once; the top ten hold about 14%. Material for sequencing was whole blood. These receptors were obtained from an adult who was a healthcare worker with PCR-confirmed SARS-CoV-2 infection or an uninfected control (not recorded which). Both conserved end residues are part of each CDR3. The D gene is left open where the match is weak. Rows give clone size only sometimes, using once, few, many, or a class for an expanded clone.

>TRBD1|TRBV28|TRBJ1-1|few
CASSTTGVVAFF
TGTGCCAGCAGTACCACAGGGGTGGTGGCTTTCTTT
>NA|TRBV7-3|TRBJ2-7|few
CASSRYLSSYEQYF
TGTGCCAGCAGTCGCTACCTTTCCTCCTACGAGCAGTACTTC
>TRBD1|TRBV10-3|TRBJ1-2|few
CAISMDRDYGYTF
TGTGCCATCAGTATGGACAGGGACTATGGCTACACCTTC
>NA|TRBV3-1|TRBJ1-6|many
CASSQSRANSPLHF
TGTGCCAGCAGCCAAAGCAGGGCTAATTCACCCCTCCACTTT
>NA|TRBV5-1|TRBJ1-1|many
CASSFQGNTEAFF
TGCGCCAGCAGCTTCCAGGGGAACACTGAAGCTTTCTTT
>TRBD2|TRBV18|TRBJ2-1|NA
CASSPRLAGDEQFF
TGTGCCAGCTCACCACGTTTGGCGGGGGATGAGCAGTTCTTC
>TRBD1|TRBV5-3|TRBJ2-7|NA
CARSRNRDRGYEQYF
TGTGCCAGAAGCCGCAATAGGGACAGGGGCTACGAGCAGTACTTC
>TRBD2|TRBV20-1|TRBJ2-5|NA
CSARVGGAQETQYF
TGCAGTGCTAGAGTCGGGGGGGCTCAAGAGACCCAGTACTTC
>NA|TRBV5-1|TRBJ2-1|few
CASSMARALINEQFF
TGCGCCAGCAGCATGGCCCGGGCCCTCATCAATGAGCAGTTCTTC
>NA|TRBV9|TRBJ2-1|many
CASSVGGGAARNEQFF
TGTGCCAGCAGCGTAGGAGGGGGGGCTGCCCGCAATGAGCAGTTCTTC
>NA|TRBV11-2|TRBJ2-5|NA
CASINQGETQYF
TGTGCCAGCATCAACCAGGGGGAGACCCAGTACTTC
>NA|TRBV20-1|TRBJ1-1|NA
CSALRKSEAFF
TGCAGTGCTTTACGGAAGAGTGAAGCTTTCTTT
>NA|TRBV6-5|TRBJ1-3|NA
CASSYSDGQAAGNTIYF
TGTGCCAGCAGTTACTCGGACGGGCAGGCCGCCGGAAACACCATATATTTT
>NA|TRBV5-4|TRBJ1-6|many
CASRGRRHNSPLHF
TGTGCCAGCCGAGGCAGACGGCATAATTCACCCCTCCACTTT
>NA|TRBV29-1|TRBJ1-3|NA
CSVTTLSSGNTIYF
TGCAGCGTTACGACACTCAGCTCTGGAAACACCATATATTTT
>TRBD1|TRBV7-3|TRBJ2-1|NA
CASSSDRGSDEQFF
TGTGCCAGCAGCTCGGACAGGGGGTCGGATGAGCAGTTCTTC
>NA|TRBV7-2|TRBJ2-2|NA
CASSPGWQGTGELFF
TGTGCCAGCAGCCCCGGCTGGCAGGGCACCGGGGAGCTGTTTTTT
>NA|TRBV6-1|TRBJ1-1|NA
CASSVENTEAFF
TGTGCCAGCAGTGTGGAAAACACTGAAGCTTTCTTT
>TRBD2|TRBV5-1|TRBJ2-3|few
CASSPGTSVDTQYF
TGCGCCAGCAGCCCGGGGACTAGCGTGGATACGCAGTATTTT
>NA|TRBV28|TRBJ2-4|NA
CASGWGPLAKNIQYF
TGTGCCAGCGGATGGGGACCACTAGCCAAAAACATTCAGTACTTC
>NA|TRBV6-1|TRBJ2-1|NA
CASSEAGGMGRRNEQFF
TGTGCCAGCAGTGAAGCGGGGGGAATGGGGAGGCGGAATGAGCAGTTCTTC
>NA|TRBV6-6|TRBJ1-6|NA
CASSYDSISTFNSPLHF
TGTGCCAGCAGTTACGACAGCATAAGTACTTTTAATTCACCCCTCCACTTT
>NA|TRBV29-1|TRBJ1-3|few
CSVALSGNTIYF
TGCAGCGTTGCTCTCTCTGGAAACACCATATATTTT
>NA|TRBV6-2/TRBV6-3|TRBJ1-5|few
CASKTPLEPQHF
TGTGCCAGCAAGACACCCTTGGAGCCCCAGCATTTT
>TRBD1|TRBV6-2/TRBV6-3|TRBJ1-1|many
CASRQGATEAFF
TGTGCCAGCAGACAGGGGGCTACTGAAGCTTTCTTT
>NA|TRBV18|TRBJ1-1|few
CASSRVGFTDMNTEAFF
TGTGCCAGCTCACGGGTAGGTTTTACCGACATGAACACTGAAGCTTTCTTT
>TRBD2|TRBV29-1|TRBJ2-1|many
CSVATTSVNEQFF
TGCAGCGTTGCAACGACTAGCGTCAATGAGCAGTTCTTC
>TRBD2|TRBV11-2|TRBJ2-5|NA
CASSPSAGTEETQYF
TGTGCCAGCAGTCCATCAGCGGGAACCGAAGAGACCCAGTACTTC
>NA|TRBV28|TRBJ2-7|NA
CARSRVRYEQYF
TGTGCCAGGTCTAGGGTGAGGTACGAGCAGTACTTC
>TRBD1|TRBV6-5|TRBJ1-1|many
CASSSPGTGGVEAFF
TGTGCCAGCAGTTCGCCCGGGACAGGGGGCGTTGAAGCTTTCTTT
>NA|TRBV6-1|TRBJ1-6|many
CASSELGSPLHF
TGTGCCAGCAGTGAGTTAGGTTCACCCCTCCACTTT
>TRBD1|TRBV5-6|TRBJ2-5|many
CASSPQGVWRETQYF
TGTGCCAGCAGCCCACAGGGGGTATGGCGCGAGACCCAGTACTTC
>NA|TRBV7-9|TRBJ1-1|NA
CASSAQGDTEAFF
TGTGCCAGCAGCGCACAGGGCGACACTGAAGCTTTCTTT
>NA|TRBV20-1|TRBJ2-3|NA
CSARDRRTDTQYF
TGCAGTGCTAGAGATAGGAGGACAGATACGCAGTATTTT
>TRBD2|TRBV11-2|TRBJ2-4|NA
CASSPTLNSGGESKNIQYF
TGTGCCAGCAGCCCAACTCTTAATAGCGGGGGGGAGTCCAAAAACATTCAGTACTTC
>NA|TRBV3-1|TRBJ2-7|NA
CASSQVKAGTRTYEQYF
TGTGCCAGCAGCCAAGTGAAGGCGGGTACGAGGACCTACGAGCAGTACTTC
>NA|TRBV7-2|TRBJ1-5|NA
CASSSNPGTGRSNQPQHF
TGTGCCAGCAGCTCTAACCCCGGGACGGGCCGTAGCAATCAGCCCCAGCATTTT
>TRBD2|TRBV29-1|TRBJ2-1|many
CSARTSGWVEQFF
TGCAGCGCCCGGACTAGCGGGTGGGTTGAGCAGTTCTTC
>TRBD2|TRBV20-1|TRBJ2-3|few
CSASPAGDTDTQYF
TGCAGTGCTAGTCCAGCGGGAGACACAGATACGCAGTATTTT
>TRBD2|TRBV6-5|TRBJ2-3|many
CASSYSKLAGGPDTQYF
TGTGCCAGCAGTTACTCTAAACTAGCGGGGGGGCCGGATACGCAGTATTTT
>NA|TRBV10-1|TRBJ1-6|NA
CASSEGSYSPLHF
TGCGCCAGCAGTGAAGGCTCCTATTCACCCCTCCACTTT
>NA|TRBV7-2|TRBJ1-1|NA
CASSLDGQTNTEAFF
TGTGCCAGCAGCTTAGACGGACAGACGAACACTGAAGCTTTCTTT
>NA|TRBV4-3|TRBJ2-6|many
CASSHLGAASGANVLTF
TGCGCCAGCAGCCACCTAGGCGCGGCGTCTGGGGCCAACGTCCTGACTTTC
>NA|TRBV11-2|TRBJ1-4|NA
CASSPTRATNEKLFF
TGTGCCAGCAGCCCGACAAGAGCAACTAATGAAAAACTGTTTTTT
>NA|TRBV4-1|TRBJ2-5|NA
CASSHVQETQYF
TGCGCCAGCAGCCATGTCCAAGAGACCCAGTACTTC